This T cell receptor (beta chain) was identified during a study of PD-1 blockade in classical Hodgkin lymphoma (dated by TCRdb to between 2020 and 2021). Background on the whole study: Nivolumab dosing was 3 mg/kg intravenously every 2 weeks, continuing until either disease progression or unacceptable toxicity. To define a peripheral blood immune signature of response to PD-1 blockade in classical Hodgkin lymphoma, the study combined TCR beta sequencing with CyTOF. The investigation overall reported the following: The study covered only a single clinical trial cohort, and the causes of the repertoire differences, possibly disease activity or prior therapy, were still not defined. A significant rise by C4D1 was seen in CD4+ but not CD8+ TCR diversity (p=0.0027 vs p=0.16), with the rise being most apparent in complete responders (p=0.02). Baseline TCR diversity was reported to be lower in newly diagnosed patients than in healthy donors and to be lower still in relapsed/refractory patients. Lower diversity was observed in patients in whom nivolumab was started less than 1 year after ASCT, and these patients were excluded from later analyses so that confounding by immune reconstitution would be avoided. Trial patients achieving complete response had baseline diversity similar to newly diagnosed patients, whereas partial responders and progressors had significantly lower diversity.

Genomic DNA was isolated using the Qiagen DNeasy kit from unsorted PBMCs as well as from negatively selected CD4+ and CD8+ fractions. Amplification of TCR beta CDR3 regions was done by immunoSEQ multiplex PCR with primers that anneal to V and J segments. A synthetic immune receptor repertoire was used to minimize amplification bias, and remaining bias was computationally removed after sequencing. In the paper's pipeline: Repertoire diversity was quantified as the Shannon entropy index using custom Python scripts. Unsorted, CD4+ and CD8+ repertoires were examined separately, except in combined analyses, for which CD4+ and CD8+ sequences were merged in silico. A clone counted as expanded when the clone's frequency after treatment rose at least 2-fold relative to C1D1, and clones undetected at baseline were given a pseudocount of 0.5. Singleton clones were defined as clones with 0 or 1 copy at C1D1, and non-singleton clones were defined as clones with 2 or more copies. Clones expanded in unsorted samples were labelled as CD4+, CD8+ or unknown by matching protein sequences in sorted samples from the same patient. Wilcoxon tests on paired samples were used to test diversity changes from C1D1 to C4D1. TCRdb mirrors the immuneACCESS table, restricted to in-frame sequences. Some clones are absent from its copies; in checked studies, under half trace to an unresolved V gene, and the reason for the others is unknown. V and J calls and clone size follow that table, whereas D and trimming were derived from the DNA. The sample table lists about 150,000 clones, around 73% of them with a count of one. Roughly 9.2% of the sample lies in the top ten.

Worth noting for this clone: The specificity of this receptor is unknown. Base quality data are lacking; no much larger clone is found one base away.

Taken with the paper, the label for time point translates to: cycle 2 day 1 (C2D1) of nivolumab. Every trial patient had relapsed following autologous stem cell transplantation, and prior brentuximab vedotin exposure was what differed among cohorts A, B and C. The trial cohort was composed of 56 patients with relapsed/refractory classical Hodgkin lymphoma, for whom complete response, partial response or progressive disease was recorded as best overall response. In the multi-cohort phase II CheckMate 205 trial, trial patients received single-agent nivolumab. An independent review committee assessed best overall response by applying the 2007 International Working Group response criteria. Trial PBMCs were collected just before the start of nivolumab (C1D1) and during therapy at cycle 2 day 1 and cycle 4 day 1. Peripheral blood was collected in 8 mL Vacutainer Cell Preparation Tubes, from which PBMCs were isolated by centrifugation and then cryopreserved.

Based on the germline V gene, the CDR1 and CDR2 sequences are SGDLS and YYNGEE. The germline ends are 10 bases apart after V is trimmed by 6 bases and J by 0 bases. From the cysteine through the phenylalanine, the CDR3 covers 15 amino acids. Only the CDR3 portion is preserved as DNA: 45 bases, with reading frame beginning at the first base. The receptor was isolated from a human donor with classical Hodgkin lymphoma. Recombination linked TRBV9 to TRBJ2-6; D gene: possibly TRBD1, on 6 matching bases. Sequences were derived from peripheral blood mononuclear cells (PBMCs), sampled before the second cycle of nivolumab. The nucleotides read TGTGCCAGCACAGGGGAAACCTCTGGGGCCAACGTCCTGACTTTC. It translates as CASTGETSGANVLTF.